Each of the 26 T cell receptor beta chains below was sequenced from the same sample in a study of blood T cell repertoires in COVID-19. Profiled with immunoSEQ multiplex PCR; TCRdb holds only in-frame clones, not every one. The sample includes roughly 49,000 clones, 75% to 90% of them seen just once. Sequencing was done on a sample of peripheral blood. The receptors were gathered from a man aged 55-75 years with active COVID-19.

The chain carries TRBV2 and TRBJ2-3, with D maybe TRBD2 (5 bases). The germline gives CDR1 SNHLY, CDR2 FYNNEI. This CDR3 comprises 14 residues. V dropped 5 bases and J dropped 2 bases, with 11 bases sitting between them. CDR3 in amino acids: CASSLSGNTDTQYF. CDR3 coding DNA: TGTGCCAGCAGTCTAAGCGGAAACACAGATACGCAGTATTTT.

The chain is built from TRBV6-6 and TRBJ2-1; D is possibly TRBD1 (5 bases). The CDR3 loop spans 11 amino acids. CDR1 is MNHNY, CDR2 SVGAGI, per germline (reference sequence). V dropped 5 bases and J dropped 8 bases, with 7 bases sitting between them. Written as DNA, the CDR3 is TGTGCCAGCAGTGGGGCCGATGAGCAGTTCTTC. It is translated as CASSGADEQFF.

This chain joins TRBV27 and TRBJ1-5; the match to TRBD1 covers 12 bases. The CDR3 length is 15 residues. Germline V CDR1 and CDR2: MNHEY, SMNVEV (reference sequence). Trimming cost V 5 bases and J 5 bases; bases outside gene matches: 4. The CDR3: CASSRGDRGHQPQHF. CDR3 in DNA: TGTGCCAGCAGTCGAGGGGACAGGGGGCATCAGCCCCAGCATTTT.

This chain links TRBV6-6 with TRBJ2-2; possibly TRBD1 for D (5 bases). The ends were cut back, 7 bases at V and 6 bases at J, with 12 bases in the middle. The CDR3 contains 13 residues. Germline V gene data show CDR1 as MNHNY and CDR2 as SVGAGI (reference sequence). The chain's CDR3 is CASTPGPAGELFF. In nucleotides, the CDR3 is TGTGCCAGCACCCCAGGGCCGGCCGGGGAGCTGTTTTTT.

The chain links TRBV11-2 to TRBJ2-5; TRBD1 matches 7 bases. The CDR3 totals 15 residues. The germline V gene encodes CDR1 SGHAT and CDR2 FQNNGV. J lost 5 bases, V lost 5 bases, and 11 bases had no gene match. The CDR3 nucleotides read TGTGCCAGCAGCCCACGACAGGGACGTCGGGAGACCCAGTACTTC. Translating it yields CASSPRQGRRETQYF.

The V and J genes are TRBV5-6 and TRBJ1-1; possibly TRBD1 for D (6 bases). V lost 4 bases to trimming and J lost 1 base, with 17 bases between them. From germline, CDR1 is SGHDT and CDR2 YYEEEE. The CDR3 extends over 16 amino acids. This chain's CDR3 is CASSHTGKGGNTEAFF. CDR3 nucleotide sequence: TGTGCCAGCAGCCACACAGGGAAAGGAGGGAACACTGAAGCTTTCTTT.

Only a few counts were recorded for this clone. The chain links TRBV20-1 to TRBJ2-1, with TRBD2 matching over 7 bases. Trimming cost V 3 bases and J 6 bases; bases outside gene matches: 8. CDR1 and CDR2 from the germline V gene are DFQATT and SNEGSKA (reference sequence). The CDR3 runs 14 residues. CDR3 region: CSASAGVGLNEQFF. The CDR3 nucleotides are TGCAGTGCTAGTGCGGGAGTGGGCCTCAATGAGCAGTTCTTC.

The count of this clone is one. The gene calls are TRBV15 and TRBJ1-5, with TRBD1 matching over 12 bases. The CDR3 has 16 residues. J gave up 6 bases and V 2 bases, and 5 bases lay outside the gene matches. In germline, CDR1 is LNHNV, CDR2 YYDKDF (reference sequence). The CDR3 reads CATSRLGTGGFQPQHF. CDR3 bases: TGTGCCACCAGCAGATTAGGGACAGGGGGCTTTCAGCCCCAGCATTTT.

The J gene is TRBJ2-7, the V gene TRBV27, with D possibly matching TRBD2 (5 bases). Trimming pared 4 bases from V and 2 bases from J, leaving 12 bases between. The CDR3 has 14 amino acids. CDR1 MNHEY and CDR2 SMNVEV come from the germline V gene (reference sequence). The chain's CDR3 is CASSSWTPPYEQYF. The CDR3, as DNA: TGTGCCAGCAGTTCCTGGACTCCCCCCTACGAGCAGTACTTC.

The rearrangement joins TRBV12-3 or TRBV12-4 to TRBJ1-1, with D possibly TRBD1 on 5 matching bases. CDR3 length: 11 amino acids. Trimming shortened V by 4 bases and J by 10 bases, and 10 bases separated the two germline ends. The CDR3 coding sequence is TGTGCCAGCAGTTCTCTAGGGGCAGCTTTCTTT. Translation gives CASSSLGAAFF.

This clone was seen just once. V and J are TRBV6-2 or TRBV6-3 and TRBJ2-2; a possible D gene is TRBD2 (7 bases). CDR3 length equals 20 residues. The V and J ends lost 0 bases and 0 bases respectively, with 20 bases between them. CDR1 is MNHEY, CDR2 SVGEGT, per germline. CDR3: CASSYSGGLRGRANTGELFF. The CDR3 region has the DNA TGTGCCAGCAGTTACTCAGGGGGACTTCGAGGGAGGGCGAACACCGGGGAGCTGTTTTTT.

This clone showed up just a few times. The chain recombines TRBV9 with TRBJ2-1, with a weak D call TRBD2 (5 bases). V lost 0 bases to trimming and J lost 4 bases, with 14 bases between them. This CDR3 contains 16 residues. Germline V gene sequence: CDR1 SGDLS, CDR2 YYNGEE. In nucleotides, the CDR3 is TGTGCCAGCAGCGTAGGTACCGGGATAGGTTACAATGAGCAGTTCTTC. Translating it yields CASSVGTGIGYNEQFF.

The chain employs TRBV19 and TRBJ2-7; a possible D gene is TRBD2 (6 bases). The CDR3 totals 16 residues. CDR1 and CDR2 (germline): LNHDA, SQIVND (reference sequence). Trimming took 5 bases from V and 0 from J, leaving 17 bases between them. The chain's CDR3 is CASSPRLSGASYEQYF. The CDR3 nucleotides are TGTGCCAGTAGTCCAAGACTTAGCGGAGCCTCCTACGAGCAGTACTTC.

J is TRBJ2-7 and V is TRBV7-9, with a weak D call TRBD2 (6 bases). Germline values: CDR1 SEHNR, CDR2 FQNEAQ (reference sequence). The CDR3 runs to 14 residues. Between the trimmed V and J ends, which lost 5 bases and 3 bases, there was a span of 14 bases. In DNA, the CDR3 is TGTGCCAGCAGCCGCGATAGCGGATACTACGAGCAGTACTTC. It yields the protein CASSRDSGYYEQYF.

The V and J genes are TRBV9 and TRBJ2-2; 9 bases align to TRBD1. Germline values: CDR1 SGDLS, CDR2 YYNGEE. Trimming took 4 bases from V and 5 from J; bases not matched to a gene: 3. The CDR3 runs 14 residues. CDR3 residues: CASSFGQGTGELFF. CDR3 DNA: TGTGCCAGCAGCTTTGGACAGGGGACCGGGGAGCTGTTTTTT.

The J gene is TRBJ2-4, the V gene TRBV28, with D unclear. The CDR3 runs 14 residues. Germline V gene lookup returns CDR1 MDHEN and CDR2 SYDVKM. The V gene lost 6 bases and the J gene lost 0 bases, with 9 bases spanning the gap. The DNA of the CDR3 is TGTGCCAGCAGAGATAGTGTAGCCAAAAACATTCAGTACTTC. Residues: CASRDSVAKNIQYF.

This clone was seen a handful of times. The CDR3, as DNA: TGTGCCAGCAGCGTAGGGGGGCCTCAGAATTCACCCCTCCACTTT. Translating gives CASSVGGPQNSPLHF. V gene TRBV9 combines with J gene TRBJ1-6; maybe TRBD1 (6 bases). Germline CDR1 is SGDLS and CDR2 is YYNGEE. This CDR3 has 15 amino acids. V lost 0 bases, J lost 7 bases, and 11 bases lay in between.

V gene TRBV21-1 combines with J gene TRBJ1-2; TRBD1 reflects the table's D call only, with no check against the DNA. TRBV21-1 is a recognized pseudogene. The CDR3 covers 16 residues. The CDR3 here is CASTGNLPTGARGYTF. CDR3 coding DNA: TGTGCCAGCACCGGGAACTTACCCACAGGGGCGCGTGGCTACACCTTC.

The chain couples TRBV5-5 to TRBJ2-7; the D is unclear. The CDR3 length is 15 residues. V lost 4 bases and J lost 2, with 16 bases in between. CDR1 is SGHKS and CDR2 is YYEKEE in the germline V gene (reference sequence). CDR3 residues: CASSLGGSQTYEQYF. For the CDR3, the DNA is TGTGCCAGCAGCCTCGGCGGCAGTCAGACCTACGAGCAGTACTTC.

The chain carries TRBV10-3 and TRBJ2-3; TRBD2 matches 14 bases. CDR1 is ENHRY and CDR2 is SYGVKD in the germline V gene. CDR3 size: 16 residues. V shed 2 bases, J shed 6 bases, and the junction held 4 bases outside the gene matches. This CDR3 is CAISEGGTSGSDTQYF. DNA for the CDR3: TGTGCCATCAGTGAGGGAGGGACTAGCGGGAGCGATACGCAGTATTTT.

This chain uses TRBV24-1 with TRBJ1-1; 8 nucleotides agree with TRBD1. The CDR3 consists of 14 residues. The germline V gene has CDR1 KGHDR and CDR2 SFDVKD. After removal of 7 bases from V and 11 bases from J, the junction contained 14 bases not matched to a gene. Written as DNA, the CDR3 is TGTGCCACCAGCCAGACAGGGGCTGAAGGGGGGGCTTTCTTT. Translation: CATSQTGAEGGAFF.

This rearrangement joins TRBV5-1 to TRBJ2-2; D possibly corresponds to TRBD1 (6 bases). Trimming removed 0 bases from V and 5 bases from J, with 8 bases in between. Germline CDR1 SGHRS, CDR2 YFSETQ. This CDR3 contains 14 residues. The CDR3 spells CASSLGTGTGELFF. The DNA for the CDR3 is TGCGCCAGCAGCTTGGGAACAGGGACCGGGGAGCTGTTTTTT.

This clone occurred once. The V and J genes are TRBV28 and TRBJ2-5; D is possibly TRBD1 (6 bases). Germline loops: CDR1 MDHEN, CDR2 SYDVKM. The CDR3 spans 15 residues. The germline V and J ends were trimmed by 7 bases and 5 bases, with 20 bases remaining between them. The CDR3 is CASTKHPGVSETQYF. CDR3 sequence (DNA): TGTGCCAGCACAAAACACCCAGGGGTGTCGGAGACCCAGTACTTC.

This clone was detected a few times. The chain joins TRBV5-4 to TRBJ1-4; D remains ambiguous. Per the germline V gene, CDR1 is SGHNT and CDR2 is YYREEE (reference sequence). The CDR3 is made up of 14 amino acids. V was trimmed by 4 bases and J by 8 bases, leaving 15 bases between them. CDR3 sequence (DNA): TGTGCCAGCAGCGACGTGGGGTCGGGGGAAAAACTGTTTTTT. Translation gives CASSDVGSGEKLFF.

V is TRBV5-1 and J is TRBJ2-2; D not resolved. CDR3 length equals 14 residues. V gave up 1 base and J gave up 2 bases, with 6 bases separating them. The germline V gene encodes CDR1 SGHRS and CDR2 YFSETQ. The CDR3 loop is CASSLRQNTGELFF. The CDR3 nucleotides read TGCGCCAGCAGCTTGCGACAAAACACCGGGGAGCTGTTTTTT.

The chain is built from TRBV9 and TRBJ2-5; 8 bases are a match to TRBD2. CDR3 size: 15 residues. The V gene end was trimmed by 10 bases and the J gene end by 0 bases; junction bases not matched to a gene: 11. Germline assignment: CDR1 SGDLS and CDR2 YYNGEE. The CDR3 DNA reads TGTGCCCGCCGCGGGGCGGGGGGCCACCAAGAGACCCAGTACTTC. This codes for CARRGAGGHQETQYF. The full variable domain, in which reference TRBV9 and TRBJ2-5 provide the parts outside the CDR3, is DSGVTQTPKHLITATGQRVTLRCSPRSGDLSVYWYQQSLDQGLQFLIQYYNGEERAKGNILERFSAQQFPDLHSELNLSSLELGDSALYFCARRGAGGHQETQYFGPGTRLLVL.